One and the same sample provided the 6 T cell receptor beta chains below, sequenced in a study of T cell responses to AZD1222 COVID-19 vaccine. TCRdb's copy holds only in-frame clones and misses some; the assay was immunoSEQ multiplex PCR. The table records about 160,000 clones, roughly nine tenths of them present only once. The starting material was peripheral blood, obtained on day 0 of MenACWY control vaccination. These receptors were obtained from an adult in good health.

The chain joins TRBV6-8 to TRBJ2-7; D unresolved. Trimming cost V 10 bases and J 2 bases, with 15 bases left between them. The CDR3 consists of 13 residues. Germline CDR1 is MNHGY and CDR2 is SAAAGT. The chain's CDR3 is CATSLKSPYEQYF. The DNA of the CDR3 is TGTGCCACCTCCCTCAAATCCCCCTACGAGCAGTACTTC.

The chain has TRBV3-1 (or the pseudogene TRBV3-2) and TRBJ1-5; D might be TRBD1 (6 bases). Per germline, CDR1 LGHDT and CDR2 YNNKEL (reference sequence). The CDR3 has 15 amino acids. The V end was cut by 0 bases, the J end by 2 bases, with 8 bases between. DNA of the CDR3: TGTGCCAGCAGCCAAGAACAGGGCCGCAATCAGCCCCAGCATTTT. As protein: CASSQEQGRNQPQHF.

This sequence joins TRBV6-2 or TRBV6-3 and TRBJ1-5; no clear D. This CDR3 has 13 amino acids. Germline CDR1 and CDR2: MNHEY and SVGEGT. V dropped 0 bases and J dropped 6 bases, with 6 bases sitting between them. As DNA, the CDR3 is TGTGCCAGCAGTTACTCGCGGGCTCAGCCCCAGCATTTT. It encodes CASSYSRAQPQHF.

As DNA, the CDR3 is TGTGCCAGCAGCTTAACAGGTAGCGGGCCCCCCTACAATGAGCAGTTCTTC. Amino acids: CASSLTGSGPPYNEQFF. This chain links TRBV7-3 with TRBJ2-1; 7 bases are shared with TRBD2. The CDR3 length is 17 residues. From germline, CDR1 is SGHTA and CDR2 FQGTGA. With 0 bases clipped from V and 2 bases from J, the junction kept 7 bases outside the gene matches. The whole variable domain, filled in from reference TRBV7-3 and TRBJ2-1, reads GAGVSQTPSNKVTEKGKYVELRCDPISGHTALYWYRQSLGQGPEFLIYFQGTGAADDSGLPNDRFFAVRPEGSVSTLKIQRTERGDSAVYLCASSLTGSGPPYNEQFFGPGTRLTVL.

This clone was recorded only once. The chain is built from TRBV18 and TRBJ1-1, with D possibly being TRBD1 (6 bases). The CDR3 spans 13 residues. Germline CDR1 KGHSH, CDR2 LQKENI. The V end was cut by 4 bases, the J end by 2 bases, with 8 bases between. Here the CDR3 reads CASSLQGNTEAFF. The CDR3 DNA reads TGTGCCAGCTCACTACAGGGAAACACTGAAGCTTTCTTT.

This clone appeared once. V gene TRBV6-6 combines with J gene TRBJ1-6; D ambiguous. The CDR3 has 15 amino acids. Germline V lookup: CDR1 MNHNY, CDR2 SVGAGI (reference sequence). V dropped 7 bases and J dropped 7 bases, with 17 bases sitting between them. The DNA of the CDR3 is TGTGCCAGCAACAACGGGCTTTCGGGAAATTCACCCCTCCACTTT. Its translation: CASNNGLSGNSPLHF.